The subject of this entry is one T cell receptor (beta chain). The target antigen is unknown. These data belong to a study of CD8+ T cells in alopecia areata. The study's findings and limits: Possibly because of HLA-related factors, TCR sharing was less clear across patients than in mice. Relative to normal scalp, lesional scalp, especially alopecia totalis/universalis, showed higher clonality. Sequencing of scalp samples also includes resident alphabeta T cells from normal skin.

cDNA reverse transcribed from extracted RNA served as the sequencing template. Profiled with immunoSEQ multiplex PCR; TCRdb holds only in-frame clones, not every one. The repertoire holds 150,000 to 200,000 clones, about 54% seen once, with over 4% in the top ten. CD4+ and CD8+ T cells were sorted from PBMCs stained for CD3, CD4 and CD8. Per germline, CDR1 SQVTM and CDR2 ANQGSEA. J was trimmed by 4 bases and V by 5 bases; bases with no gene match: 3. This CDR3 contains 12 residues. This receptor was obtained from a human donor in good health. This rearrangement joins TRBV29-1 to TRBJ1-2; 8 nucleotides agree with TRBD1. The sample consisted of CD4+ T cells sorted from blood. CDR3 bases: TGCAGCGTTCGACAGGGGTTCTATGGCTACACCTTC. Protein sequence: CSVRQGFYGYTF.